These 10 T cell receptor beta chains originate from one sample sequenced in a study of tumour-infiltrating T cells in Burkitt lymphoma. Profiling relied on immunoSEQ multiplex PCR, and the TCRdb table lists in-frame clones only, not all of them. Of 46,000 or so clones in the sample, roughly 30% are singletons; the top ten hold over 2.5%. The sample was tumor tissue. These receptors all come from a human donor with Burkitt lymphoma.

This clone showed up just a few times. V gene TRBV5-6 combines with J gene TRBJ1-1; D uncertain. The germline V gene encodes CDR1 SGHDT and CDR2 YYEEEE. V lost 0 bases to trimming and J lost 7 bases, with 7 bases between them. This CDR3 spans 12 amino acids. The CDR3 bases are TGTGCCAGCAGCTTGGGCGGGGTTGAAGCTTTCTTT. As protein: CASSLGGVEAFF.

The chain recombines TRBV6-1 with TRBJ2-7; 9 nucleotides agree with TRBD1. The CDR3 contains 14 residues. CDR1 is MNHNS, CDR2 SASEGT, per germline. The V segment lost 5 bases and the J segment 5 bases; nucleotides outside the gene matches: 7. The CDR3 reads CASSLDRGRDEQYF. CDR3 nucleotides: TGTGCCAGCAGTCTGGACAGGGGTAGGGACGAGCAGTACTTC.

This rearrangement joins TRBV29-1 to TRBJ2-7, with TRBD2 matching over 7 bases. CDR3 length equals 12 residues. Germline CDR1 SQVTM, CDR2 ANQGSEA. V shed 5 bases, J shed 5 bases, and the junction held 6 bases outside the gene matches. The CDR3 DNA reads as TGCAGCGTTTCCCAGGGAGGGGACGAGCAGTACTTC. It yields the protein CSVSQGGDEQYF.

Only a few counts were recorded for this clone. The chain is built from TRBV7-9 and TRBJ1-1; a possible D gene is TRBD1 (5 bases). This CDR3 spans 14 amino acids. From germline, CDR1 is SEHNR and CDR2 FQNEAQ (reference sequence). Trimming took off 3 bases at V and 1 base at J, with 9 bases between the two ends. CDR3 bases: TGTGCCAGCAGCTTCGCAGGGAGGAACACTGAAGCTTTCTTT. Protein: CASSFAGRNTEAFF.

A few counts support this clone. The chain employs TRBV7-9 and TRBJ2-2; the match to TRBD2 covers 9 bases. Germline V gene data show CDR1 as SEHNR and CDR2 as FQNEAQ (reference sequence). V lost 1 base to trimming and J lost 5 bases; unmatched junction nucleotides: 2. The CDR3 covers 15 residues. CDR3 amino acids: CASSLGSGGTGELFF. CDR3 coding DNA: TGTGCCAGCAGCTTAGGCAGCGGGGGGACCGGGGAGCTGTTTTTT.

This clone was seen a few times. V usage is TRBV29-1 and J usage is TRBJ2-7, with 10 bases that match TRBD1. V was clipped by 6 bases and J by 3 bases; unmatched bases: 2. This CDR3 is built from 12 residues. Per the germline V gene, CDR1 is SQVTM and CDR2 is ANQGSEA. The CDR3 DNA reads as TGCAGCGTCCGGGACAGGGGCTACGAGCAGTACTTC. Protein product: CSVRDRGYEQYF.

This clone was found a few times. This chain connects TRBV5-1 to TRBJ2-6, with D unresolved. The CDR3 sequence is 14 residues long. Germline V CDR1 and CDR2: SGHRS, YFSETQ. The V and J ends lost 6 bases and 0 bases respectively, with 7 bases between them. The CDR3 DNA follows: TGCGCCAGCATGGTCACCTCTGGGGCCAACGTCCTGACTTTC. It specifies CASMVTSGANVLTF.

This clone was observed a few times. The gene calls are TRBV5-1 and TRBJ1-2; 7 bases align to TRBD1. V shed 1 base and J 7 bases; nucleotides not matched to a gene: 4. Per the germline V gene, CDR1 is SGHRS and CDR2 is YFSETQ. The CDR3 length is 13 residues. The DNA of the CDR3 is TGCGCCAGCAGCTTGACAGGGGAGCTTGGCTACACCTTC. It yields the protein CASSLTGELGYTF.

The table lists this clone with a few counts. The chain links TRBV6-6 to TRBJ2-7; possibly TRBD1 for D (6 bases). CDR3 size: 13 residues. Germline V lookup: CDR1 MNHNY, CDR2 SVGAGI (reference sequence). The germline V and J ends were trimmed by 8 bases and 7 bases, with 18 bases remaining between them. This CDR3 is CASGGYGLGEQYF. DNA of the CDR3: TGTGCCAGCGGGGGCTACGGACTCGGGGAGCAGTACTTC.

This clone turned up a few times. This chain links TRBV7-2 with TRBJ2-5; maybe TRBD1 (6 bases). Trimming shortened V by 6 bases and J by 6 bases, and 14 bases separated the two germline ends. Germline V gene data show CDR1 as SGHTA and CDR2 as FQGNSA. This CDR3 is 13 amino acids long. CDR3 amino acids: CASSDRLRKTQYF. Written as DNA, the CDR3 is TGTGCCAGCAGTGACAGGCTCCGGAAGACCCAGTACTTC.